This T cell receptor (beta chain) appears in the sequencing data of a study of CD8 T cells in ankylosing spondylitis. TCRdb redid the calling of the 5' RACE reads with MiXCR, one entry per CDR3 protein. The table has some 340,000 distinct CDR3 sequences, 14% to 15% seen once. The CDR3 length is 13 residues. Trimming left V 7 bases short and J 2 bases short, with 15 bases between. Per the germline V gene, CDR1 is DFQATT and CDR2 is SNEGSKA (reference sequence). The receptor was derived from a male donor with ankylosing spondylitis or in good health (not recorded which). The chain carries TRBV20-1 and TRBJ2-7; D tentatively fits TRBD1 or TRBD2 (5 bases each). Source material: blood, either unsorted or a sorted T cell fraction (not recorded which). CDR3 amino acids: CSVGPMGAYEQYF. CDR3 DNA: TGCAGTGTAGGGCCCATGGGGGCCTACGAGCAGTACTTC.